These 5 T cell receptor beta chains came from one sample sequenced in a study of human T cells and chemical hapten exposure. Time point: pre-sensitization, week 0. Treatment meaning: therapeutic diphenylcyclopropenone sensitization with weekly scalp DPC. TCRdb reprocessed the RACE reads via MiXCR and lists one record per CDR3 protein. This sample yields some 45,000 distinct CDR3 sequences, of which around 12% are seen a single time; 4.5% to 7% belongs to the top ten. The starting material was whole blood, obtained in connection with sensitization to the hapten diphenylcyclopropenone (DPC). These receptor sequences come from a woman between 25 and 40 years old with alopecia areata. Some clones in this sample may be carry-over from other donors' samples.

This clonotype was counted only a few times. In nucleotides, the CDR3 is TGTGCCAGCTCGCCCTGGGGCGAGCAGTACTTC. Its protein product is CASSPWGEQYF. The chain combines TRBV18 with TRBJ2-7; D is uncertain. Germline V lookup: CDR1 KGHSH, CDR2 LQKENI. V was cut by 6 bases and J by 6 bases, with 9 bases left in between. The CDR3 has 11 residues.

This clonotype was detected ten times or more. CDR3 nucleotides: TGTGCCAGTTCCAGCAGGGGGAGGAATCAGCCCCAGCATTTT. Translation: CASSSRGRNQPQHF. This sequence joins TRBV19 and TRBJ1-5, with 7 bases fitting TRBD1. V trimming: 8 bases; J trimming: 4 bases; junction bases outside the gene matches: 8. This CDR3 contains 14 residues. In germline, CDR1 is LNHDA, CDR2 SQIVND (reference sequence).

There are many counts of this clonotype. V is TRBV20-1 and J is TRBJ2-5; TRBD2 agrees at 11 bases. The CDR3 extends over 14 amino acids. From germline, CDR1 is DFQATT and CDR2 SNEGSKA (reference sequence). The J segment lost 5 bases and the V segment lost 3 bases, leaving 5 bases of the junction unmatched. For the CDR3, the DNA is TGCAGTGCTAGCACTAGCGGGAGTAAGGAGACCCAGTACTTC. It codes for CSASTSGSKETQYF.

There are many counts of this clonotype. The chain links TRBV29-1 to TRBJ1-2, with 8 bases lining up with TRBD1. After removal of 6 bases from V and 6 bases from J, the junction contained 3 bases not matched to a gene. Germline loops: CDR1 SQVTM, CDR2 ANQGSEA. The CDR3 spans 11 residues. The CDR3 loop reads CSVGTGHGYTF. In DNA, the CDR3 is TGCAGCGTCGGGACAGGACATGGCTACACCTTC.

The chain combines TRBV9 with TRBJ2-7, with 7 bases matching TRBD1. This CDR3 is 13 amino acids long. Looked up from germline, CDR1 is SGDLS and CDR2 is YYNGEE. The V gene end was trimmed by 2 bases and the J gene end by 2 bases; junction bases not matched to a gene: 1. CDR3 sequence reads: CASSVGQTYEQYF. As DNA, the CDR3 is TGTGCCAGCAGCGTGGGACAGACCTACGAGCAGTACTTC. Supplemented by reference TRBV9 and TRBJ2-7, the full variable domain reads DSGVTQTPKHLITATGQRVTLRCSPRSGDLSVYWYQQSLDQGLQFLIQYYNGEERAKGNILERFSAQQFPDLHSELNLSSLELGDSALYFCASSVGQTYEQYFGPGTRLTVT.